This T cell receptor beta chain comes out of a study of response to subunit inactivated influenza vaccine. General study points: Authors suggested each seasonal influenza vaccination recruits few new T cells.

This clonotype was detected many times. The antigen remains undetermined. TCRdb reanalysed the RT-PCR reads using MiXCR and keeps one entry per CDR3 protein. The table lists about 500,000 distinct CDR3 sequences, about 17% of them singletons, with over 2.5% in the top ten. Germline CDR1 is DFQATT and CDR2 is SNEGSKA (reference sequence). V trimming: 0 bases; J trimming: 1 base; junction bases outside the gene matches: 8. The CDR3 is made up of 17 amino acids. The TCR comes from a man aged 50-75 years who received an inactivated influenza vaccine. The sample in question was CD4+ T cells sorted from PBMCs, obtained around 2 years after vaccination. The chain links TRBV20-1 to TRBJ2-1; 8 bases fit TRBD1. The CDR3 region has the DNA TGCAGTGCTAGAGATTACCGACAGGGGACGTCCTACAATGAGCAGTTCTTC. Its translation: CSARDYRQGTSYNEQFF.